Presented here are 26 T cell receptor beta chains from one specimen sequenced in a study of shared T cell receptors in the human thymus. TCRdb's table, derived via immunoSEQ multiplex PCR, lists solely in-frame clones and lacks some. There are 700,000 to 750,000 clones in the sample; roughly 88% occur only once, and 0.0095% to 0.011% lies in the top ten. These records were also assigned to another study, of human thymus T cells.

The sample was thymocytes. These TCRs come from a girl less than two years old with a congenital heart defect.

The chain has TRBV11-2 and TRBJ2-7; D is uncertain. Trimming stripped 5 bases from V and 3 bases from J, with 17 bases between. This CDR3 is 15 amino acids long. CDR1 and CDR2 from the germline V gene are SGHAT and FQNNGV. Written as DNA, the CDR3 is TGTGCCAGCAGCCCCTACGCCGTCCAAGACTACGAGCAGTACTTC. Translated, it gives CASSPYAVQDYEQYF.

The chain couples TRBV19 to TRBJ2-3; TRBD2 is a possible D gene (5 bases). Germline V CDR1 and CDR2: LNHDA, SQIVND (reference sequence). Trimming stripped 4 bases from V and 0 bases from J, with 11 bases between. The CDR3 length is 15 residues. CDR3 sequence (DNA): TGTGCCAGTAGTAAAGGCGGGCAAAGCACAGATACGCAGTATTTT. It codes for CASSKGGQSTDTQYF.

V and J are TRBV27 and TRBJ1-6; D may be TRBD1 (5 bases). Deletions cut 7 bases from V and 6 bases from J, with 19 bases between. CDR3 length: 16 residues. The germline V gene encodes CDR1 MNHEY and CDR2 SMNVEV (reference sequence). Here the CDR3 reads CASKKSAGNPNSPLHF. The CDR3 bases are TGTGCCAGCAAGAAAAGTGCAGGGAACCCTAATTCACCCCTCCACTTT.

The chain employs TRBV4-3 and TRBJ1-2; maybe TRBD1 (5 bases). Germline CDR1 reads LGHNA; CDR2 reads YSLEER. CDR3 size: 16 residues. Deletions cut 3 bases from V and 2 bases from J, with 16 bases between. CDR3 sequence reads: CASSQLRGFLNYGYTF. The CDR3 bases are TGCGCCAGCAGCCAGTTAAGGGGATTCTTGAACTATGGCTACACCTTC.

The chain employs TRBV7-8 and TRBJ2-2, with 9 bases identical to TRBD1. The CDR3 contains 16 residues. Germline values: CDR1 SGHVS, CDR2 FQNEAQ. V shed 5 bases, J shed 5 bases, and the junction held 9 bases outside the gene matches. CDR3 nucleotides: TGTGCCAGCAGCCCCCGGGACAGGGACACGACCGGGGAGCTGTTTTTT. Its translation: CASSPRDRDTTGELFF.

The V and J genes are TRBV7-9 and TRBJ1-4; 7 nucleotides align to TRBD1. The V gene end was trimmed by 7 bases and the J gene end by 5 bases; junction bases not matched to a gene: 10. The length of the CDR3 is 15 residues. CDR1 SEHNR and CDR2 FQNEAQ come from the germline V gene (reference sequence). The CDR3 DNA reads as TGTGCCAGCATTTTAGGTACAGGGGTAAATGAAAAACTGTTTTTT. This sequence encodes CASILGTGVNEKLFF.

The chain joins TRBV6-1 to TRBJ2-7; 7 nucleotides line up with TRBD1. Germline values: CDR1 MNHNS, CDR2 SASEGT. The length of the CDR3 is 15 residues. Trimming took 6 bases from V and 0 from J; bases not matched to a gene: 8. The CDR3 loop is CASSDDRVLSYEQYF. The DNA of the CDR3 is TGTGCCAGCAGCGATGACAGGGTACTCTCCTACGAGCAGTACTTC.

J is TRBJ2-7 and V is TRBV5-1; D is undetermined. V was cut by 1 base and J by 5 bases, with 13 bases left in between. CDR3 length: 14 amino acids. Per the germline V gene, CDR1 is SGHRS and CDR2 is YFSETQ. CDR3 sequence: CASSLSRVIHEQYF. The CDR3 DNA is TGCGCCAGCAGCTTGTCTCGGGTAATCCACGAGCAGTACTTC.

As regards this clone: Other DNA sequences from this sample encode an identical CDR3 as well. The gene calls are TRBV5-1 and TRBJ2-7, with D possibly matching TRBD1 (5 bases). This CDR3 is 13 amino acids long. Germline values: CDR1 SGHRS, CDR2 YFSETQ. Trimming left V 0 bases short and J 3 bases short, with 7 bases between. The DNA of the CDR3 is TGCGCCAGCAGCTTGGTGGGGCTCTACGAGCAGTACTTC. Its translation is CASSLVGLYEQYF.

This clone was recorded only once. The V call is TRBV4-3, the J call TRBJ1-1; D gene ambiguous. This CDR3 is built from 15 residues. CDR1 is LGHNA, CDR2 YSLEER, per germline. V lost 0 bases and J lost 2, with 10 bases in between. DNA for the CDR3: TGCGCCAGCAGCCAAGATCAGTTCCCCAACACTGAAGCTTTCTTT. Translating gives CASSQDQFPNTEAFF.

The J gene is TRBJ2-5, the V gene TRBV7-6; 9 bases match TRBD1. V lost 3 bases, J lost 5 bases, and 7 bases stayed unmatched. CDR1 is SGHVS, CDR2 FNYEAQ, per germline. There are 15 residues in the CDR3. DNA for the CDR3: TGTGCCAGCAGCTTCCGGGACAGGGTTTGGGAGACCCAGTACTTC. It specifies CASSFRDRVWETQYF.

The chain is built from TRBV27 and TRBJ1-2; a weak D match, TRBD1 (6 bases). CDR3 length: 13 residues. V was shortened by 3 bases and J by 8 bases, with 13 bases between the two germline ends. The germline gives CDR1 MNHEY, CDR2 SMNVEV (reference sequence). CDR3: CASSFRGGLGYTF. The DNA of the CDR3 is TGTGCCAGCAGTTTTCGCGGGGGCCTAGGCTACACCTTC.

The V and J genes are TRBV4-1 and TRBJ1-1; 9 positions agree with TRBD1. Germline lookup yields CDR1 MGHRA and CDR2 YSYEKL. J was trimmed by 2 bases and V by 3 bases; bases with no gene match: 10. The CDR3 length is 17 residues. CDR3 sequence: CASSQNRDRDFNTEAFF. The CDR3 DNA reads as TGCGCCAGCAGCCAGAATCGGGACAGGGATTTCAACACTGAAGCTTTCTTT.

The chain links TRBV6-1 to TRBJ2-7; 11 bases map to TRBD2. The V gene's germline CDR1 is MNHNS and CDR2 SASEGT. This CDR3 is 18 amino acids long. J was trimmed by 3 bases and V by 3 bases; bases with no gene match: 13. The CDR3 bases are TGTGCCAGCAGTGACCCTAGCGGGGGGCCAAATTCCGGCTACGAGCAGTACTTC. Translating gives CASSDPSGGPNSGYEQYF.

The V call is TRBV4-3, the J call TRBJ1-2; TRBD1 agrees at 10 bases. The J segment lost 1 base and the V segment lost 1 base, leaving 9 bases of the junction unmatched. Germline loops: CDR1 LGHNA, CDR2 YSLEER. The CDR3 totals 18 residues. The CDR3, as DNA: TGCGCCAGCAGCCAAGGCCCCCTGGACAGGGGGGGTAACTATGGCTACACCTTC. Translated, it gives CASSQGPLDRGGNYGYTF.

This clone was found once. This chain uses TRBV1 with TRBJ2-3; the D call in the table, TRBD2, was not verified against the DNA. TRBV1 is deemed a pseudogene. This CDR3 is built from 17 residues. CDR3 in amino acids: CTSSQGKLAGDTDTQYF. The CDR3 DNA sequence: TGCACCAGCAGCCAAGGAAAACTAGCGGGGGACACAGATACGCAGTATTTT.

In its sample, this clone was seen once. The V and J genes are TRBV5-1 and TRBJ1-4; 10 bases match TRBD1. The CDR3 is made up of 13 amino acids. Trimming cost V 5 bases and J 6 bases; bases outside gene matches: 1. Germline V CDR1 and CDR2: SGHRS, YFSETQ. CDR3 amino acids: CASRGQGHEKLFF. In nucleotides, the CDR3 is TGCGCCAGCAGGGGACAGGGGCATGAAAAACTGTTTTTT. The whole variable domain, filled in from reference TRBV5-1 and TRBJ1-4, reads KAGVTQTPRYLIKTRGQQVTLSCSPISGHRSVSWYQQTPGQGLQFLFEYFSETQRNKGNFPGRFSGRQFSNSRSEMNVSTLELGDSALYLCASRGQGHEKLFFGSGTQLSVL.

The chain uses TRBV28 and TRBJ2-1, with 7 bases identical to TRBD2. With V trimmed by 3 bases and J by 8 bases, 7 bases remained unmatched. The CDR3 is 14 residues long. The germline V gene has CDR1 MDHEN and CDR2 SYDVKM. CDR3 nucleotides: TGTGCCAGCAGTTTGGTTGGGGGGGTCGATGAGCAGTTCTTC. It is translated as CASSLVGGVDEQFF. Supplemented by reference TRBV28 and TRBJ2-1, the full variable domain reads DVKVTQSSRYLVKRTGEKVFLECVQDMDHENMFWYRQDPGLGLRLIYFSYDVKMKEKGDIPEGYSVSREKKERFSLILESASTNQTSMYLCASSLVGGVDEQFFGPGTRLTVL.

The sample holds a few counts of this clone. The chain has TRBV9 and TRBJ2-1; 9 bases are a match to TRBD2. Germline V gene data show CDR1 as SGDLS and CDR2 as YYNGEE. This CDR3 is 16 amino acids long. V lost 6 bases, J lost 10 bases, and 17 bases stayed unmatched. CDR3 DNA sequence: TGTGCCAGCAACTCCCCCAGGGGCGGGGGGGCTAAGGAGCAGTTCTTC. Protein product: CASNSPRGGGAKEQFF.

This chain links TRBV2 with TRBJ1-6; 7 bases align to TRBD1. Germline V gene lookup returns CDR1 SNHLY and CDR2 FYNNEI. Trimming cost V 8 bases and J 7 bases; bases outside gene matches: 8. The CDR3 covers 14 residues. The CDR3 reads CASGLDRRNSPLHF. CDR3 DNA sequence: TGTGCCAGCGGACTGGACAGGAGAAATTCACCCCTCCACTTT.

The CDR3 sequence: CASSQESGRGHNEQFF. CDR3 in DNA: TGCGCCAGCAGCCAAGAAAGCGGAAGGGGGCACAATGAGCAGTTCTTC. V usage is TRBV4-1 and J usage is TRBJ2-1, with 7 bases matching TRBD1. This CDR3 is 16 amino acids long. Germline V gene lookup returns CDR1 MGHRA and CDR2 YSYEKL. Trimming removed 0 bases from V and 5 bases from J; junction bases left unmatched: 7.

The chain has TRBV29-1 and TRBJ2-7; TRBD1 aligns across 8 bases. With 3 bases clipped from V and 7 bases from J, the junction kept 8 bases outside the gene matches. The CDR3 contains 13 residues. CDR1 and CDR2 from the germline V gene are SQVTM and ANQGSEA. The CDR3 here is CSVEGQAAREQYF. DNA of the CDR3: TGCAGCGTTGAGGGACAGGCGGCGAGAGAGCAGTACTTC.

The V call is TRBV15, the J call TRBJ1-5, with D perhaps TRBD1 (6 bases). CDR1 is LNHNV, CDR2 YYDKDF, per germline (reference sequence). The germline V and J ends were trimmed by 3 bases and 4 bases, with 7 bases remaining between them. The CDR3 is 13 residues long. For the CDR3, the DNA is TGTGCCACCAGCAGCAGGGGTAATCAGCCCCAGCATTTT. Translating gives CATSSRGNQPQHF.

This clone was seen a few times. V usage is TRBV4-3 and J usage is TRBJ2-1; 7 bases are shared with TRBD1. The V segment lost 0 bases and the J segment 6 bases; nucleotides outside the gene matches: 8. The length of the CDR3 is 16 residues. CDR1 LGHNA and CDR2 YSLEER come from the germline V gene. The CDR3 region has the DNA TGCGCCAGCAGCCAAGAACAGACAGGGTCGCGCAATGAGCAGTTCTTC. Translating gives CASSQEQTGSRNEQFF.

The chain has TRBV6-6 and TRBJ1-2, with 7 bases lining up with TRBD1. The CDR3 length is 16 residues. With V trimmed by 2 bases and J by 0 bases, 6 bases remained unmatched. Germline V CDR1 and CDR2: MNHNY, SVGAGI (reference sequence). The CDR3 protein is CASSYRGGQPNYGYTF. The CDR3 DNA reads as TGTGCCAGCAGTTACAGAGGGGGACAGCCTAACTATGGCTACACCTTC.

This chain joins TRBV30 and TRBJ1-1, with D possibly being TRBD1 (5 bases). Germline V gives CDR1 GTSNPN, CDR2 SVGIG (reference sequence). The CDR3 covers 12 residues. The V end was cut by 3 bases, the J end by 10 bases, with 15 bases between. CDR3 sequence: CAWSPVRRGAFF. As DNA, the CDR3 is TGTGCCTGGAGCCCGGTCCGGAGGGGAGCTTTCTTT.